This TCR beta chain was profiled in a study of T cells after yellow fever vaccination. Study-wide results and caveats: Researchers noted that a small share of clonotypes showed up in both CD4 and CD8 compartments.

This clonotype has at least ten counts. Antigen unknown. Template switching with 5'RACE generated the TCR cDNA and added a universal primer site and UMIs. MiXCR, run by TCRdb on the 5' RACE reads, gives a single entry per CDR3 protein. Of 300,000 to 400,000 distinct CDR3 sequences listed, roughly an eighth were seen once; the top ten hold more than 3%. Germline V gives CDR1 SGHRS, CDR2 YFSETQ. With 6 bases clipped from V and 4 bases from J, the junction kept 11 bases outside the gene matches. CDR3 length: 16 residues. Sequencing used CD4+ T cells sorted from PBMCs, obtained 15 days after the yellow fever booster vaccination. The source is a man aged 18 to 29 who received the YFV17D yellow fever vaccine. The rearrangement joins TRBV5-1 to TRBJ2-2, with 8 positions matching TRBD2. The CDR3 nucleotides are TGCGCCAGCATTCCGTCGGGGGGGCCGTTCACCGGGGAGCTGTTTTTT. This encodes CASIPSGGPFTGELFF.